This T cell receptor beta chain was identified in a study of OX40 agonist ivuxolimab in advanced cancers. Study in general: Those treated in dose escalation had hepatocellular carcinoma, melanoma, renal cell cancer or head and neck cancer. Three patients had partial responses: one hepatocellular carcinoma, two cutaneous melanoma.

Any history of autoimmune disease or systemic immunosuppression disqualified patients. Germline lookup yields CDR1 SNHLY and CDR2 FYNNEI. This CDR3 has 14 amino acids. The V gene end was trimmed by 3 bases and the J gene end by 2 bases; junction bases not matched to a gene: 3. This table comes from immunoSEQ multiplex PCR, and its TCRdb copy is limited to in-frame clones, with some not included. Seen here are 52,000 or so clones, 80% to 85% observed once, and the top ten hold 0.5% to 0.7%. Study results and limitations: Blood T cells, both CD4+ and CD8+, expanded clonally by week 6 at 0.1 to 3.0 mg/kg.

Worth noting for this clone: What it binds is not known.

This TCR was recovered from an adult with an advanced solid tumor such as melanoma, head and neck, liver or kidney cancer. The gene calls are TRBV2 and TRBJ1-2, with 7 bases that match TRBD1. This specimen consisted of CD4+ or CD8+ T cells sorted from blood, obtained in a trial of the OX40 agonist ivuxolimab. CDR3 DNA sequence: TGTGCCAGCAGTGACCCAGGGGGAAACTATGGCTACACCTTC. Amino acid sequence: CASSDPGGNYGYTF.